These 14 T cell receptor beta chains originate from one sample sequenced in a study of T cells after yellow fever vaccination. Via MiXCR, TCRdb re-called the 5' RACE reads, giving one row per CDR3 protein. The sample holds 300,000 or so distinct CDR3 sequences, 10% to 15% seen once. Sequencing used CD4+ T cells sorted from PBMCs, obtained 45 days after the yellow fever booster vaccination. The receptors here all came from a man aged 30 to 45 who received the YFV17D yellow fever vaccine.

The chain couples TRBV27 to TRBJ2-5; TRBD2 matches at 9 bases. Germline V CDR1 and CDR2: MNHEY, SMNVEV (reference sequence). This CDR3 has 15 amino acids. V shed 3 bases, J shed 3 bases, and the junction held 5 bases outside the gene matches. CDR3 sequence (DNA): TGTGCCAGCAGTTTTATAGCGGGAGAGGAAGAGACCCAGTACTTC. Its translation is CASSFIAGEEETQYF.

This clonotype has a single count. The CDR3 region has the DNA TGTGCCAGCAGCTGGGCCATTGGGCGGGAGGGGGATACGCAGTATTTT. Translation: CASSWAIGREGDTQYF. The genes are TRBV7-2 and TRBJ2-3; TRBD2 matches at 9 bases. CDR3 length: 16 amino acids. Germline V gene data show CDR1 as SGHTA and CDR2 as FQGNSA. V gave up 4 bases and J gave up 6 bases; unmatched junction bases: 11.

The V gene is TRBV7-2, the J gene TRBJ2-5; perhaps TRBD1 as D (6 bases). V lost 7 bases to trimming and J lost 5 bases, with 20 bases between them. This CDR3 has 15 amino acids. Germline lookup yields CDR1 SGHTA and CDR2 FQGNSA. This chain's CDR3 is CASTTFTGLVETQYF. The CDR3 region has the DNA TGTGCCAGCACTACGTTTACAGGGTTGGTCGAGACCCAGTACTTC. The entire variable domain, with the rest obtained from reference TRBV7-2 and TRBJ2-5, is as follows: GAGVSQSPSNKVTEKGKDVELRCDPISGHTALYWYRQSLGQGLEFLIYFQGNSAPDKSGLPSDRFSAERTGGSVSTLTIQRTQQEDSAVYLCASTTFTGLVETQYFGPGTRLLVL.

In its sample, this clonotype was seen many times. The CDR3 DNA is TGTGCCAGCAAGCAACAGCTCAATGAGCAGTTCTTC. This encodes CASKQQLNEQFF. The chain couples TRBV12-3 or TRBV12-4 to TRBJ2-1; D uncertain. CDR3 length: 12 amino acids. Trimming removed 7 bases from V and 6 bases from J, with 10 bases in between.

This clonotype showed up just once. The genes are TRBV11-2 and TRBJ1-2; D may be TRBD1 (5 bases). This CDR3 region has 13 residues. V was trimmed by 4 bases and J by 7 bases, leaving 13 bases between them. The V gene's germline CDR1 is SGHAT and CDR2 FQNNGV. The chain's CDR3 is CASSSSGTFGYTF. CDR3 bases: TGTGCCAGCAGCTCTTCGGGGACCTTTGGCTACACCTTC.

The V gene is TRBV4-3, the J gene TRBJ1-6; weak D call: TRBD1 (5 bases). Per germline, CDR1 LGHNA and CDR2 YSLEER. V shed 3 bases and J shed 2 bases, with 8 bases lying between them. The CDR3 is 15 residues long. CDR3 sequence (DNA): TGCGCCAGCAGCCAGGCGACAGCCTATAATTCACCCCTCCACTTT. This encodes CASSQATAYNSPLHF.

The chain employs TRBV14 and TRBJ2-2, with D unclear. Trimming pared 3 bases from V and 7 bases from J, leaving 6 bases between. Germline-derived CDR1 and CDR2 are SGHDN and FVKESK. The CDR3 loop spans 12 amino acids. The CDR3 protein is CASSHEYGELFF. CDR3 sequence (DNA): TGTGCCAGCAGCCATGAGTACGGGGAGCTGTTTTTT.

The chain recombines TRBV10-3 with TRBJ2-3; 10 bases agree with TRBD2. Germline V gives CDR1 ENHRY, CDR2 SYGVKD. The V gene end was trimmed by 2 bases and the J gene end by 1 base; junction bases not matched to a gene: 6. The CDR3 is made up of 17 amino acids. Here the CDR3 DNA reads TGTGCCATCAGTGAGCCAATTCTAGCGGGGGGCACAGATACGCAGTATTTT. Translating gives CAISEPILAGGTDTQYF.

This clonotype was seen a handful of times. The chain couples TRBV10-1 to TRBJ2-1; D is unresolved. Germline V CDR1 and CDR2: WNHNN, SYGVQD (reference sequence). Trimming removed 0 bases from V and 0 bases from J, with 12 bases in between. CDR3 length equals 17 residues. The CDR3 reads CASSESDGPDSYNEQFF. Written as DNA, the CDR3 is TGCGCCAGCAGTGAGTCCGATGGGCCCGACTCCTACAATGAGCAGTTCTTC.

The V gene is TRBV19, the J gene TRBJ2-3, with 9 bases lining up with TRBD2. The CDR3 totals 15 residues. Germline V lookup: CDR1 LNHDA, CDR2 SQIVND (reference sequence). J gave up 9 bases and V 2 bases, and 9 bases lay outside the gene matches. The CDR3: CASSISSGTSRTQYF. DNA for the CDR3: TGTGCCAGTAGTATATCTAGCGGGACTTCCCGGACGCAGTATTTT.

The rearrangement links TRBV5-1 to TRBJ2-1, with TRBD2 identical over 13 bases. The CDR3 sequence is 15 residues long. The V and J ends lost 4 bases and 10 bases, in that order; junction bases with no gene match: 8. Germline loops: CDR1 SGHRS, CDR2 YFSETQ. The CDR3 reads CASSEGLAGEGEQFF. The CDR3 DNA is TGCGCCAGCAGCGAAGGACTAGCGGGAGAGGGGGAGCAGTTCTTC.

This clonotype came up a few times. This chain links TRBV4-3 with TRBJ2-1; 11 positions match TRBD2. Germline CDR1 is LGHNA and CDR2 is YSLEER. The junction had 6 bases not matched to a gene; V was cut back by 0 bases and J by 5 bases. The CDR3 contains 17 residues. CDR3 residues: CASSQEPGLAVNNEQFF. The CDR3 DNA reads TGCGCCAGCAGCCAAGAGCCGGGACTAGCGGTAAACAATGAGCAGTTCTTC.

The chain uses TRBV6-2 or TRBV6-3 and TRBJ2-1; 11 nucleotides align to TRBD2. The CDR3 runs 20 residues. In germline, CDR1 is MNHEY, CDR2 SVGEGT. V trimming: 5 bases; J trimming: 0 bases; junction bases outside the gene matches: 15. CDR3 region: CASSPLPGTSGTSSYNEQFF. For the CDR3, the DNA is TGTGCCAGCAGTCCTCTCCCCGGGACTAGCGGCACCAGCTCCTACAATGAGCAGTTCTTC.

The rearrangement joins TRBV10-1 to TRBJ2-1; D is unclear. The CDR3 spans 13 residues. Germline V lookup: CDR1 WNHNN, CDR2 SYGVQD (reference sequence). V was clipped by 6 bases and J by 6 bases, with 12 bases between them. The CDR3 sequence is CASSRVRGNEQFF. CDR3 in DNA: TGCGCCAGCAGCCGGGTCCGAGGCAATGAGCAGTTCTTC.